A single TCR beta chain is shown here with its context. Its antigen remains unidentified. Qualities for individual bases were not recorded, and no much larger clone is one base off. The germline V and J ends show losses of 5 bases and 6 bases respectively, and no gene match explains 13 bases of the junction. Reading from cysteine to phenylalanine, the CDR3 counts 16 amino acids. Just CDR3 DNA is preserved here, 48 bases in frame from base 1. CDR1 and CDR2, per the germline V gene (reference sequence), are LGHDT and YNNKEL. This entry belongs to a study of T cell responses to AZD1222 COVID-19 vaccine (dated by TCRdb to the early 2020s). General notes on the study: AZD1222 recipients with second doses at about 4 weeks or about 12 weeks were pooled, because spike-specific TCR depth and breadth did not differ between schedules. TCR sequencing was performed for about 250 trial participants, of whom 207 were given two doses of AZD1222 and roughly 25 were given two doses of MenACWY control vaccine. Trial participants were enrolled into age subgroups of 18-55, 56-69 and 70-plus years, which contained about 150, 28 and 57 TCR-sequenced participants, respectively.

The CDR3 regions of human TCRbeta chains were subjected to immunosequencing. The paper's data handling went like this. TCRs in the repertoires were matched against a reference library of SARS-CoV-2-specific TCRs that had been generated with the MIRA antigen-specificity platform. Breadth was defined as the fraction of unique TCRs that were SARS-CoV-2-associated. Depth was defined as the fraction of total T cells that were SARS-CoV-2-associated. Each spike-specific TCR was assigned to its reactive spike region and to a CD4 or CD8 class using the MIRA data. Log10-transformed breadth and depth values were compared by one-way ANOVA with Sidak's multiple comparisons tests. TCRdb retrieved this table from immuneACCESS and kept in-frame rearrangements only. Not all clones are present; in checked studies, unresolved V genes account for under half, and no reason is known for the remainder. V and J calls and clone size are those listed in that table; D and trimming were worked out from the DNA. The sample table holds 90,000 to 120,000 clones, of which more than 70% were seen once. The ten top clones hold 3% to 4% of the sample.

Results the study describes overall, beyond this receptor: Participants were mostly white British, with more females than males. The authors suggested clonal diversity may have been underestimated. Reportedly, almost half of the unique spike-specific TCRs recognized epitopes lying outside the regions that are mutated in the B.1.351 and B.1.1.7 variants. The 56-69-year group was small, and its depth increase did not reach significance, likely because of low power. The vaccine-associated CD4 TCRs covered the entire spike protein, and the dominant responses fell in regions 160-218 and 743-854. No day 14 peak-response samples were available, so repertoires were characterized only after the peak T cell response. After two AZD1222 doses, both the breadth and the depth of spike-specific TCRs were significantly higher than at day 0 and than in MenACWY recipients. Conclusions about previously exposed vaccinees are limited, since just 6 or 7 AZD1222 recipients were seropositive for SARS-CoV-2 at baseline.

The sample's time point label, decoded: baseline before first vaccination. Vaccinee samples were obtained from the UK trials COV001 and COV002, which included a single-blind randomized controlled phase 2/3 trial of AZD1222 (ChAdOx1 nCoV-19) in healthy adults. For TCRbeta chain sequencing, PBMC samples from trial participants were taken at day 0 and at day 28 after the second dose. Sequencing was performed on peripheral blood, taken on day 0 of AZD1222 vaccination. The chain is assembled from TRBV3-1 (or the pseudogene TRBV3-2) and TRBJ2-1, with TRBD2 matching 7 junction bases. The clonotype was recovered from an adult in good health. The sequenced DNA: TGTGCCAGCAGCTCCTCCGGACTAGATAGGGGCAATGAGCAGTTCTTC. It is translated as CASSSSGLDRGNEQFF.